This T cell receptor (beta chain) was captured by sequencing in a study of OX40 agonist ivuxolimab in advanced cancers. TCRdb's table, derived via immunoSEQ multiplex PCR, lists solely in-frame clones and lacks some. The sample includes roughly 86,000 clones, around 90% of them seen just once. The CDR3 is made up of 14 amino acids. Germline V gene sequence: CDR1 ENHRY, CDR2 SYGVKD. J lost 4 bases, V lost 6 bases, and 3 bases had no gene match. The clonotype comes from an adult with an advanced solid tumor such as melanoma, head and neck, liver or kidney cancer. The sequencing used CD4+ or CD8+ T cells sorted from blood, collected in a trial of the OX40 agonist ivuxolimab. The rearrangement links TRBV10-3 to TRBJ1-5; 10 bases line up with TRBD1. In nucleotides, the CDR3 is TGTGCCATCAGGGGGACAGGGGCGAATCAGCCCCAGCATTTT. Its translation is CAIRGTGANQPQHF.